Sequencing of this TCR beta chain was carried out in a study of CD8+CD57+ T cells in acquired aplastic anemia. Study-wide background: Sorted CD4+ and CD8+ cells yielded about 3.1 ug of DNA on average.

This clonotype showed up many times. Only patients with CD8+CD57+ cell expansion on flow cytometry were chosen for sequencing. This CDR3 has 15 amino acids. The ends were cut back, 4 bases at V and 4 bases at J, with 15 bases in the middle. Germline V lookup: CDR1 SGHRS, CDR2 YFSETQ. CDR3 and TCR beta VDJ profiling relied on a genomic DNA template. TCRdb reprocessed the reads with MiXCR, giving one entry per CDR3 protein. The sample has under 200,000 distinct CDR3 sequences; around half are singletons. This receptor was identified in a human donor with aplastic anemia. The chain couples TRBV5-1 to TRBJ2-1; D is perhaps TRBD1 (6 bases). The sample was sorted CD4+, CD8+, or CD8+CD57+ T cells (not recorded which) from PBMCs. Here the CDR3 reads CASSPQGTDYNEQFF. Written as DNA, the CDR3 is TGCGCCAGCAGCCCTCAGGGGACGGATTACAATGAGCAGTTCTTC.